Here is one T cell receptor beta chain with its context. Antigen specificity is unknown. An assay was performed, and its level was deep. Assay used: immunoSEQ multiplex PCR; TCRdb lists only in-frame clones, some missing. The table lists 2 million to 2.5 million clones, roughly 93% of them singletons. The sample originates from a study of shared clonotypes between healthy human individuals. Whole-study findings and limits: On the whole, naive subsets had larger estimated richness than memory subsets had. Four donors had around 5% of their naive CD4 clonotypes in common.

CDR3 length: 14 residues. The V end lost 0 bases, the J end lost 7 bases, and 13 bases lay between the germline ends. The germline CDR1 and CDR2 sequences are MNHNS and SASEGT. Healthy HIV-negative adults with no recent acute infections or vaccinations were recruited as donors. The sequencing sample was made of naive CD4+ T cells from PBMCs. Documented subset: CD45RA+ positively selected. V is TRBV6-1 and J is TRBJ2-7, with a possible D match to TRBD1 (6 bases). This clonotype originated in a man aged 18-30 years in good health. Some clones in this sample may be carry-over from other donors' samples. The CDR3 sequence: CASSEAGGVGEQYF. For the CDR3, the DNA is TGTGCCAGCAGTGAAGCTGGGGGCGTAGGTGAGCAGTACTTC.